The rows below give T cell receptor beta chains drawn from one sample of a study of T cell responses to AZD1222 COVID-19 vaccine. Profiled with immunoSEQ multiplex PCR; TCRdb holds only in-frame clones, not every one. The sample includes 60,000 or so clones, more than 65% seen only once; the top ten take 20%. The sample consisted of peripheral blood, taken on day 0 of AZD1222 vaccination. The receptors stem from an adult in good health. CDR3s include the opening cysteine and the closing phenylalanine or tryptophan. D genes are given only for firm matches. Size is omitted from some rows. Given values are once, few, many or a class for expanded clones.

J: TRBJ1-2
length: 13
V: TRBV7-2
D: NA
size: NA
CDR3: CASSLASGDGYTF
DNA: TGTGCCAGCAGCTTAGCAAGCGGAGATGGCTACACCTTC

J: TRBJ2-7
length: 15
V: TRBV11-2
D: TRBD2
size: NA
CDR3: CASSLTSGQSYEQYF
DNA: TGTGCCAGCAGCTTGACTAGCGGGCAGTCCTACGAGCAGTACTTC

J: TRBJ2-5
length: 14
V: TRBV9
D: NA
size: NA
CDR3: CASSVGGWGETQYF
DNA: TGTGCCAGCAGCGTAGGGGGCTGGGGGGAGACCCAGTACTTC

J: TRBJ1-1
length: 13
V: TRBV6-5
D: NA
size: NA
CDR3: CASSRSDFTEAFF
DNA: TGTGCCAGCTCTCGGTCCGATTTCACTGAAGCTTTCTTT

J: TRBJ1-2
length: 15
V: TRBV24-1
D: NA
size: NA
CDR3: CATSDRPGPLYGYTF
DNA: TGTGCCACCAGTGATCGACCGGGACCTCTTTATGGCTACACCTTC

J: TRBJ1-2
length: 12
V: TRBV25-1
D: NA
size: NA
CDR3: CASSDGGYGYTF
DNA: TGTGCCAGCAGTGATGGGGGATATGGCTACACCTTC

J: TRBJ1-2
length: 15
V: TRBV7-9
D: TRBD1
size: once
CDR3: CASSPGQALTYGYTF
DNA: TGTGCCAGCAGCCCGGGACAGGCGTTAACCTATGGCTACACCTTC

J: TRBJ1-1
length: 11
V: TRBV30
D: TRBD1
size: NA
CDR3: CASDRGLEAFF
DNA: TGTGCCTCGGACAGGGGGCTTGAAGCTTTCTTT

J: TRBJ2-4
length: 13
V: TRBV28
D: NA
size: NA
CDR3: CASSFGPESIQYF
DNA: TGTGCCAGCAGTTTCGGGCCAGAGTCCATTCAGTACTTC

J: TRBJ1-1
length: 13
V: TRBV19
D: NA
size: NA
CDR3: CASSIVQGSEAFF
DNA: TGTGCCAGTAGTATAGTCCAGGGCTCTGAAGCTTTCTTT

J: TRBJ1-6
length: 16
V: TRBV6-5
D: NA
size: NA
CDR3: CASSSDRGREGSPLHF
DNA: TGTGCCAGCAGTTCCGACCGAGGTCGAGAAGGTTCACCCCTCCACTTT

J: TRBJ1-1
length: 12
V: TRBV12-3/TRBV12-4
D: NA
size: NA
CDR3: CASSLNKNEAFF
DNA: TGTGCCAGCAGTTTAAATAAGAATGAAGCTTTCTTT

J: TRBJ2-1
length: 17
V: TRBV24-1
D: TRBD1
size: NA
CDR3: CATSAPWAGTGFNEQFF
DNA: TGTGCCACCAGTGCCCCATGGGCCGGGACAGGGTTTAATGAGCAGTTCTTC

J: TRBJ1-5
length: 15
V: TRBV7-8
D: NA
size: NA
CDR3: CASSLNQGRDQPQHF
DNA: TGTGCCAGCAGCTTAAATCAGGGTCGGGATCAGCCCCAGCATTTT

J: TRBJ2-7
length: 13
V: TRBV28
D: NA
size: NA
CDR3: CASCHRVSYEQYF
DNA: TGTGCCAGCTGCCACAGGGTCTCCTACGAGCAGTACTTC

J: TRBJ2-6
length: 16
V: TRBV19
D: NA
size: NA
CDR3: CASSLQLGAGANVLTF
DNA: TGTGCCAGTAGTCTCCAGCTCGGGGCTGGGGCCAACGTCCTGACTTTC

J: TRBJ2-1
length: 15
V: TRBV10-3
D: TRBD2
size: few
CDR3: CAIRGTSGRGNEQFF
DNA: TGTGCCATCAGGGGGACTAGCGGGAGGGGAAATGAGCAGTTCTTC

J: TRBJ2-7
length: 13
V: TRBV7-8
D: TRBD2
size: NA
CDR3: CASSLVGGIEQYF
DNA: TGTGCCAGCAGCTTAGTGGGGGGGATCGAGCAGTACTTC

J: TRBJ2-5
length: 15
V: TRBV27
D: TRBD1
size: NA
CDR3: CASKATGTAQETQYF
DNA: TGTGCCAGCAAAGCGACCGGGACAGCCCAAGAGACCCAGTACTTC

J: TRBJ2-2
length: 17
V: TRBV2
D: TRBD2
size: NA
CDR3: CASSEALGLADTGELFF
DNA: TGTGCCAGCAGTGAAGCTTTGGGGCTAGCGGACACCGGGGAGCTGTTTTTT

J: TRBJ1-2
length: 16
V: TRBV28
D: NA
size: NA
CDR3: CASIPHGGQDGYGYTF
DNA: TGTGCCAGCATCCCACATGGGGGGCAAGACGGCTATGGCTACACCTTC

J: TRBJ1-3
length: 12
V: TRBV29-1
D: NA
size: NA
CDR3: CSVEGQGGTIYF
DNA: TGCAGCGTTGAAGGCCAGGGCGGCACCATATATTTT

J: TRBJ1-1
length: 13
V: TRBV5-6
D: NA
size: NA
CDR3: CASSLGENTEAFF
DNA: TGTGCCAGCAGCTTGGGGGAGAACACTGAAGCTTTCTTT

J: TRBJ1-2
length: 16
V: TRBV6-4
D: NA
size: NA
CDR3: CASSPAMGRSTRGYTF
DNA: TGTGCCAGCAGCCCAGCGATGGGCAGAAGTACCCGGGGCTACACCTTC

J: TRBJ2-2
length: 17
V: TRBV6-2/TRBV6-3
D: NA
size: NA
CDR3: CASSTRQWGGGTGELFF
DNA: TGTGCCAGCAGTACGCGACAGTGGGGCGGAGGCACCGGGGAGCTGTTTTTT

J: TRBJ2-4
length: 15
V: TRBV6-1
D: TRBD1
size: NA
CDR3: CASSEMGQGKNIQYF
DNA: TGTGCCAGCAGTGAAATGGGACAGGGAAAAAACATTCAGTACTTC

J: TRBJ2-1
length: 17
V: TRBV3-1/TRBV3-2
D: TRBD2
size: NA
CDR3: CASSQEASGRWGNEQFF
DNA: TGTGCCAGCAGCCAAGAGGCTAGCGGAAGATGGGGCAATGAGCAGTTCTTC

J: TRBJ2-2
length: 14
V: TRBV6-5
D: NA
size: NA
CDR3: CASSYGGPPGELFF
DNA: TGTGCCAGCAGTTACGGAGGCCCTCCCGGGGAGCTGTTTTTT

J: TRBJ1-1
length: 14
V: TRBV6-5
D: TRBD1
size: NA
CDR3: CASTTGGVNTEAFF
DNA: TGTGCCAGCACTACAGGGGGCGTCAACACTGAAGCTTTCTTT

J: TRBJ2-3
length: 14
V: TRBV2
D: TRBD1
size: NA
CDR3: CASSATDRAGTQYF
DNA: TGTGCCAGCAGCGCGACAGACAGGGCGGGTACGCAGTATTTT

J: TRBJ2-5
length: 13
V: TRBV18
D: NA
size: NA
CDR3: CASSLQKEETQYF
DNA: TGTGCCAGCTCACTCCAGAAAGAAGAGACCCAGTACTTC

J: TRBJ2-2
length: 16
V: TRBV3-1/TRBV3-2
D: TRBD1
size: NA
CDR3: CASSPIEGQGAGELFF
DNA: TGTGCCAGCAGCCCGATCGAAGGACAGGGGGCCGGGGAGCTGTTTTTT

J: TRBJ1-2
length: 16
V: TRBV5-4
D: TRBD1
size: NA
CDR3: CASSLGQTGGADGYTF
DNA: TGTGCCAGCAGCTTGGGACAAACAGGGGGAGCGGATGGCTACACCTTC

J: TRBJ1-1
length: 14
V: TRBV7-2
D: NA
size: NA
CDR3: CASSPGVGHTEAFF
DNA: TGTGCCAGCAGCCCCGGCGTCGGGCACACTGAAGCTTTCTTT

J: TRBJ2-1
length: 16
V: TRBV7-9
D: TRBD1
size: NA
CDR3: CASSSRVTGGRDEQFF
DNA: TGTGCCAGCAGCTCACGGGTGACAGGGGGCAGGGATGAGCAGTTCTTC

J: TRBJ2-3
length: 16
V: TRBV4-2
D: TRBD2
size: once
CDR3: CASSQEQSGRSDTQYF
DNA: TGTGCCAGCAGCCAAGAACAAAGCGGGAGGTCTGATACGCAGTATTTT

J: TRBJ2-2
length: 16
V: TRBV5-1
D: TRBD1
size: once
CDR3: CASRQRGPRGTGELFF
DNA: TGCGCCAGCAGACAGAGGGGGCCACGGGGAACCGGGGAGCTGTTTTTT

J: TRBJ1-2
length: 13
V: TRBV30
D: TRBD1
size: few
CDR3: CAWSAGTGSDYTF
DNA: TGTGCCTGGAGTGCCGGGACAGGTTCGGACTACACCTTC

J: TRBJ2-1
length: 18
V: TRBV7-9
D: TRBD2
size: NA
CDR3: CASSPGGLAGARTNEQFF
DNA: TGTGCCAGCAGCCCCGGGGGACTAGCGGGAGCCCGGACCAATGAGCAGTTCTTC